The source of this T cell receptor beta chain is a study of response to subunit inactivated influenza vaccine. Looked up from germline, CDR1 is SGHRS and CDR2 is YFSETQ. The CDR3 runs to 14 residues. V shed 0 bases and J shed 3 bases, with 10 bases lying between them. There are a few counts of this clonotype. The antigen is not known. Study-wide results and limits: Authors proposed each seasonal influenza vaccination draws in few new T cells.

TCRdb re-called the RT-PCR reads with MiXCR, one entry per CDR3 protein. The sample carries a few hundred thousand distinct CDR3 sequences, around 20% recorded once. The chain has TRBV5-1 and TRBJ2-7; D gene uncertain. The input for sequencing was PBMCs from blood, taken approximately 20 months after vaccination. The TCR sequence derives from a man between 50 and 69 years old who received an inactivated influenza vaccine. The CDR3 loop reads CASSLGPTGYEQYF. As DNA, the CDR3 is TGCGCCAGCAGCTTGGGACCCACTGGCTACGAGCAGTACTTC.